The following is a T cell receptor beta chain sequence with its context. The antigen remains unidentified. Unique molecular identifiers were carried by the TCR beta cDNA libraries. MiXCR, applied by TCRdb to the PCR reads, yields one record per CDR3 protein. Seen here are roughly 200,000 distinct CDR3 sequences, 29% observed once, and the top ten hold more than 3%. This sample is part of a study of post-analysis software for immune sequencing data. Study-level results: Five TRBV segments appeared more often in patients than in controls, and TRBV5-6, TRBV5-1 and TRBV20-1 were among these.

The germline V gene has CDR1 SQVTM and CDR2 ANQGSEA. Trimming took off 4 bases at V and 2 bases at J, with 14 bases between the two ends. The CDR3 is 14 residues long. The receptor was derived from a girl aged 2-17 years with multiple sclerosis. The V gene is TRBV29-1, the J gene TRBJ1-1; D uncertain. What was sequenced was blood. The CDR3 DNA reads TGCAGCGTTGGAGGATCCAACACCAACACTGAAGCTTTCTTT. It yields the protein CSVGGSNTNTEAFF.